This entry is about one TCR beta chain. The data were obtained in a study of blood T cell repertoires in COVID-19. The CDR3 sequence is 16 residues long. J gave up 6 bases and V 5 bases, and 15 bases lay outside the gene matches. Per germline, CDR1 SNHLY and CDR2 FYNNEI. Data came from immunoSEQ multiplex PCR; TCRdb stores just in-frame clones and leaves some out. This sample has about 220,000 clones, with around 91% found just once. The origin of this receptor is a young woman in a cohort exposed to, infected with or recovered from COVID-19 (not recorded which). The specimen was PBMCs or T cells enriched from blood (not recorded which). V gene TRBV2 combines with J gene TRBJ2-7, with TRBD1 identical over 8 bases. CDR3 DNA: TGTGCCAGCAGTCGGACAGGGCGTTCGAGTCACCGCGAGCAGTACTTC. It is translated as CASSRTGRSSHREQYF.